The 20 T cell receptor beta chains in this list originate from one sample, sequenced in a study of tumor and adjacent non-tumor tissue in lung cancer. A modified ARM-PCR protocol with three rounds of nested PCR amplified TCRbeta. TCRdb ran MiXCR on the multiplex PCR reads and lists one entry per CDR3 protein. This repertoire shows 60,000 to 85,000 distinct CDR3 sequences, around four fifths found once; its top ten account for 28%. This sample's RNA came from whole unsorted tissue. The sequenced sample consisted of lung tumor tissue. The receptor source for this set is a man in his sixties with non-small cell lung cancer.

As concerns this clonotype: The conserved phenylalanine or tryptophan is not found at the CDR3 terminus, so this likely reflects a read error. The genes are TRBV20-1 and TRBJ2-5; 11 bases line up with TRBD1. The ends lost 3 bases at V and 4 bases at J; junction bases unmatched: 13. CDR1 is DFQATT and CDR2 is SNEGSKA in the germline V gene (reference sequence). CDR3 size: 17 residues. In DNA, the CDR3 is TGCAGTGCTAGGTGCTTTGGACAGGGGGCAGACGGAGAGACCCAGTACTTA. This translates into CSARCFGQGADGETQYL.

A word on this clonotype: Germline and junction disagree at one end, which may indicate a read error. V gene TRBV5-6 combines with J gene TRBJ2-7; perhaps TRBD1 as D (6 bases). In germline, CDR1 is SGHDT, CDR2 YYEEEE. CDR3 length equals 13 residues. CDR3 residues: CASSRTVSYVQHF. In nucleotides, the CDR3 is TGTGCCAGCAGCCGGACAGTGTCCTACGTGCAGCACTTC.

The rearrangement joins TRBV30 to TRBJ1-6, with no clear D. Germline assignment: CDR1 GTSNPN and CDR2 SVGIG (reference sequence). This CDR3 contains 14 residues. V lost 0 bases and J 7 bases, leaving 10 bases between the germline ends. As DNA, the CDR3 is TGTGCCTGGAGTGTGTGGGTAGAGAATTCACCCCTCCACTTT. Encoded protein: CAWSVWVENSPLHF.

V usage is TRBV11-1 and J usage is TRBJ2-2; tentatively, D is TRBD2 (6 bases). CDR3 length equals 14 residues. CDR1 is SGHAT and CDR2 is FQDESV in the germline V gene (reference sequence). Deletions cut 0 bases from V and 5 bases from J, with 7 bases between. The CDR3 loop reads CASSLASGTGELFF. In DNA, the CDR3 is TGTGCCAGCAGCTTAGCCAGCGGGACCGGGGAGCTGTTTTTT.

Points on this clonotype: The junction differs from germline at one of its ends, possibly a read error. The V gene is TRBV20-1, the J gene TRBJ2-5; D not resolved. The CDR3 has 14 amino acids. CDR1 and CDR2 (germline): DFQATT, SNEGSKA (reference sequence). CDR3 loop: CSARAEGFGETQYF. CDR3 nucleotides: TGCAGTGCTAGAGCGGAAGGATTTGGAGAGACTCAGTACTTC.

This clonotype was observed many times. The chain recombines TRBV6-1 with TRBJ2-1; D may correspond to TRBD1 or TRBD2 (5 bases each). This CDR3 spans 16 amino acids. Germline V gene lookup returns CDR1 MNHNS and CDR2 SASEGT. V was pared by 2 bases and J by 0 bases, with 11 bases between. The CDR3 region has the DNA TGTGCCAGCAGTGAAAACCCAGGGAGCTCCTACAATGAGCAGTTCTTC. Translating it yields CASSENPGSSYNEQFF.

On this clonotype: This may be a read error, as it is one base from a much larger clone. This sequence joins TRBV11-2 and TRBJ2-1, with D hard to call. This CDR3 is 15 amino acids long. The germline V gene encodes CDR1 SGHAT and CDR2 FQNNGV. V was clipped by 1 base and J by 4 bases, with 11 bases between them. Here the CDR3 DNA reads TGTGCCAGCAGCTTAGGCCCCGGGCGATACAATGAGCAGTTCTTC. It is translated as CASSLGPGRYNEQFF.

This clonotype has just a few counts. Here the CDR3 DNA reads TGTGCCAGCAGACGGGGGCAGGACCAGCATTTT. Translation: CASRRGQDQHF. The chain links TRBV6-6 to TRBJ1-5; possible D gene TRBD1, 6 bases. V was cut by 6 bases and J by 12 bases, with 12 bases left in between. The CDR3 sequence is 11 residues long. The germline CDR1 and CDR2 sequences are MNHNY and SVGAGI (reference sequence).

This clonotype showed up many times. The chain joins TRBV7-9 to TRBJ1-1; 7 positions agree with TRBD1. After removal of 5 bases from V and 0 bases from J, the junction contained 3 bases not matched to a gene. The CDR3 extends over 14 amino acids. CDR1 and CDR2 from the germline V gene are SEHNR and FQNEAQ (reference sequence). CDR3 nucleotide sequence: TGTGCCAGCAGCAGGACAGGAGTGAACACTGAAGCTTTCTTT. Protein: CASSRTGVNTEAFF.

The chain is built from TRBV20-1 and TRBJ2-5; the D gene is possibly TRBD1 (5 bases). V was clipped by 3 bases and J by 13 bases, with 24 bases between them. Germline loops: CDR1 DFQATT, CDR2 SNEGSKA (reference sequence). The CDR3 runs to 14 residues. The DNA of the CDR3 is TGCAGTGCTAGCAGGCCCCAGGGAAGTGAGACCAGGTACTTC. Translating gives CSASRPQGSETRYF.

In its sample, this clonotype was seen once. The rearrangement uses TRBV6-2 or TRBV6-3 and TRBJ2-3; weak D call: TRBD2 (6 bases). V lost 11 bases to trimming and J lost 3 bases, with 15 bases between them. CDR1 and CDR2 (germline): MNHEY, SVGEGT. This CDR3 spans 13 amino acids. CDR3 sequence (DNA): TGTGCCTGTATCGGGAGTGGTACAGATACGCAGTATTTT. It encodes CACIGSGTDTQYF.

Within the sample, this clonotype is medium-sized. This chain uses TRBV29-1 with TRBJ2-2; D is possibly TRBD1 (6 bases). V was cut by 4 bases and J by 4 bases, with 13 bases left in between. From germline, CDR1 is SQVTM and CDR2 ANQGSEA. The CDR3 consists of 14 residues. CDR3 region: CSVGGPGATGELFF. The CDR3 DNA sequence: TGCAGCGTTGGGGGTCCAGGGGCCACCGGGGAGCTGTTTTTT.

As concerns this clonotype: A much larger clone lies a single base off, so this may be a read error. The chain couples TRBV11-2 to TRBJ2-1; 8 positions agree with TRBD2. The germline gives CDR1 SGHAT, CDR2 FQNNGV. This CDR3 contains 11 residues. The CDR3 loop is CVSGLAYEQFF. CDR3 DNA sequence: TGTGTCAGCGGACTAGCCTACGAGCAGTTCTTC.

This clonotype was counted between two and nine times. An end of the junction differs from the germline gene, which may be a read error. The chain employs TRBV16 and TRBJ1-5, with D unclear. CDR3 size: 15 residues. Germline CDR1 KGHSY, CDR2 FQNENV. DNA of the CDR3: TGTGCCAGCAGCCAAAGCAACCCGGTCGGTCAGTCCCAGCATTTT. As protein: CASSQSNPVGQSQHF.

With regard to this clonotype: Given the absence of the conserved phenylalanine or tryptophan at the CDR3 end, a read error is likely. The rearrangement joins TRBV10-3 to TRBJ2-1; D possibly corresponds to TRBD2 (7 bases). This CDR3 region has 16 residues. From germline, CDR1 is ENHRY and CDR2 SYGVKD. V was pared by 0 bases and J by 4 bases, with 13 bases between. In DNA, the CDR3 is TGTGCCATCAGTGAGTCGATGGCGGGGGCATACAATGAGCAGTTCCTT. Protein sequence: CAISESMAGAYNEQFL.

In the case of this clonotype: The junction does not match germline at one end; this may be a read error. V usage is TRBV29-1 and J usage is TRBJ2-3, with D possibly being TRBD2 (6 bases). The CDR3 has 12 amino acids. The germline gives CDR1 SQVTM, CDR2 ANQGSEA. The CDR3 DNA sequence: TGCAGCTTCCGAGCGGGTGTCTATACGCAGTACTTT. This encodes CSFRAGVYTQYF.

Note on this clonotype: Given the absence of the conserved phenylalanine or tryptophan at the CDR3 end, a read error is likely. The chain combines TRBV5-4 with TRBJ2-7; the D gene is possibly TRBD1 (6 bases). Germline V gene sequence: CDR1 SGHNT, CDR2 YYREEE (reference sequence). The V end was cut by 4 bases, the J end by 2 bases, with 19 bases between. The CDR3 spans 16 residues. CDR3 coding DNA: TGTGCCAGCAGCCTGGCCGGTCAGGGGATCACCTACGAGCAGTACTCC. Amino acids: CASSLAGQGITYEQYS.

This clonotype has only a few counts. This may stem from a read error, because a much larger clone lies one nucleotide away. V is TRBV28 and J is TRBJ1-4; D unresolved. The CDR3 consists of 14 residues. Germline CDR1 MDHEN, CDR2 SYDVKM. The CDR3 nucleotides are TGTGTCAGCAGTTTACAAGGGAATAATGAAAAACTGTTTTTT. This translates into CVSSLQGNNEKLFF.

Worth noting for this clonotype: One base away lies a much larger clone, so this may be a sequencing read error. This chain connects TRBV5-6 to TRBJ2-3; possibly TRBD2 for D (5 bases). This CDR3 is 15 amino acids long. The V end lost 3 bases, the J end lost 4 bases, and 15 bases lay between the germline ends. Germline CDR1 is SGHDT and CDR2 is YYEEEE. DNA for the CDR3: TGTGCCAGCAGCTCCGCCGGAGGAAGCGCAGATACGCAGTATTTT. Amino acids: CASSSAGGSADTQYF.

The chain links TRBV20-1 to TRBJ2-7; D is unresolved. Per germline, CDR1 DFQATT and CDR2 SNEGSKA (reference sequence). Trimming pared 7 bases from V and 1 base from J, leaving 14 bases between. This CDR3 has 13 residues. The CDR3 DNA reads TGCAGTGGATTATCAGAGAATTCCTACGAGCAGTACTTC. The encoded protein is CSGLSENSYEQYF.